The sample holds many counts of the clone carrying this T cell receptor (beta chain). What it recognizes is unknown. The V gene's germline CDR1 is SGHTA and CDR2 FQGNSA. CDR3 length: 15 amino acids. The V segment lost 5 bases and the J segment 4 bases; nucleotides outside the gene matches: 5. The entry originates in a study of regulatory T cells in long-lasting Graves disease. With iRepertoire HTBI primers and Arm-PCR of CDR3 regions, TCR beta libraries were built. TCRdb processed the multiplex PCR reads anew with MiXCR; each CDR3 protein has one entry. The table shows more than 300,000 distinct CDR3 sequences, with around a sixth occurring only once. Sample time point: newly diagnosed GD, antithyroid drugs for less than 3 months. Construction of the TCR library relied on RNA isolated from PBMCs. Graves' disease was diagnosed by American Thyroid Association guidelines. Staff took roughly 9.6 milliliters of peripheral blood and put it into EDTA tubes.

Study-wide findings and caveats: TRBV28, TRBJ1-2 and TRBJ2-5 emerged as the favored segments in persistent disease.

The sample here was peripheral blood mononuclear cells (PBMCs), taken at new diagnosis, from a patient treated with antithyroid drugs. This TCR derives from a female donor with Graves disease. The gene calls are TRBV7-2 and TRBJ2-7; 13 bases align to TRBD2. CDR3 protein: CASSPGTSGKYEQYF. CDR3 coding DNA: TGTGCCAGCAGCCCTGGGACTAGCGGGAAGTACGAGCAGTACTTC.